The 25 T cell receptor beta chains given below trace back to one sample, sequenced in a study of vaccination effects on CD4 cells after COVID-19. Before any sequencing was done, the ViraFEST assay used viral peptide pools to expand antigen-specific CD4+ T cells. Culturing for around eleven days preceded CD4+ T cell isolation. A PCR test confirmed that the person had SARS-CoV-2 infection between March and December 2020. These receptors lack a known antigen. Sequencing used immunoSEQ multiplex PCR; TCRdb keeps in-frame clones, though not all of them. The repertoire holds tens of thousands of clones, around 82% seen once, with around 5% in the top ten. This sample comprised CD4+ T cells from PBMCs cultured with HIV peptides, obtained before COVID-19 vaccination. The sample's subset: HIV-1 Nef peptide pool negative control/reference culture. The receptor source for this set is a human donor who had a prior SARS-CoV-2 infection.

The V gene is TRBV5-1, the J gene TRBJ2-1; the D gene could be TRBD1 or TRBD2 (6 bases each). Trimming stripped 4 bases from V and 0 bases from J, with 17 bases between. Germline loops: CDR1 SGHRS, CDR2 YFSETQ. The CDR3 spans 17 residues. This chain's CDR3 is CASSRGGRPSSYNEQFF. CDR3 bases: TGCGCCAGCAGCCGAGGGGGGAGGCCGAGCTCCTACAATGAGCAGTTCTTC.

The V and J genes are TRBV29-1 and TRBJ2-1; the match to TRBD2 covers 12 bases. There are 15 residues in the CDR3. Germline V gene sequence: CDR1 SQVTM, CDR2 ANQGSEA. After removal of 5 bases from V and 3 bases from J, the junction contained 5 bases not matched to a gene. The CDR3 sequence: CSVRTSGNLYNEQFF. The CDR3 DNA follows: TGCAGCGTTAGGACTAGCGGGAACCTCTACAATGAGCAGTTCTTC.

Only one count was recorded for this clone. The CDR3 loop reads CASLNPGTGGSHRYTF. In DNA form, the CDR3 reads TGTGCCAGTCTCAATCCCGGGACAGGGGGCTCTCATCGCTACACCTTC. The chain recombines TRBV19 with TRBJ1-2; 12 nucleotides match TRBD1. CDR3 length: 16 amino acids. Trimming removed 8 bases from V and 9 bases from J; junction bases left unmatched: 16. Germline V gene sequence: CDR1 LNHDA, CDR2 SQIVND (reference sequence).

This clone was observed a handful of times. This rearrangement joins TRBV2 to TRBJ2-7; 9 bases line up with TRBD1. V trimming: 6 bases; J trimming: 3 bases; junction bases outside the gene matches: 0. From germline, CDR1 is SNHLY and CDR2 FYNNEI. The CDR3 loop spans 12 amino acids. The CDR3: CASRTGGYEQYF. The CDR3 region has the DNA TGTGCCAGCAGGACAGGGGGCTACGAGCAGTACTTC.

Only a few counts were recorded for this clone. The genes are TRBV6-5 and TRBJ1-3; D gene uncertain. This CDR3 has 13 residues. V was clipped by 2 bases and J by 3 bases, with 5 bases between them. In germline, CDR1 is MNHEY, CDR2 SVGAGI. The CDR3 DNA is TGTGCCAGCAGTTACCGCGGTGGAAACACCATATATTTT. This gives the protein CASSYRGGNTIYF.

This clone was counted once. This rearrangement joins TRBV25-1 to TRBJ2-3; 8 bases match TRBD2. V lost 7 bases and J lost 0; bases outside the gene matches: 3. CDR1 is MGHDK and CDR2 is SYGVNS in the germline V gene. The CDR3 runs 14 residues. In nucleotides, the CDR3 is TGTGCCAGCAAGGCTAGCGGGAGCACAGATACGCAGTATTTT. Its protein product is CASKASGSTDTQYF. The variable domain in full, completed from reference TRBV25-1 and TRBJ2-3, reads EADIYQTPRYLVIGTGKKITLECSQTMGHDKMYWYQQDPGMELHLIHYSYGVNSTEKGDLSSESTVSRIRTEHFPLTLESARPSHTSQYLCASKASGSTDTQYFGPGTRLTVL.

A single count supports this clone. The chain is built from TRBV7-8 and TRBJ2-1; 9 nucleotides line up with TRBD2. This CDR3 has 15 residues. V trimming: 3 bases; J trimming: 4 bases; junction bases outside the gene matches: 4. The germline V gene encodes CDR1 SGHVS and CDR2 FQNEAQ. The CDR3 DNA reads TGTGCCAGCAGCTTTCGAGCGGGGGGTTACAATGAGCAGTTCTTC. It specifies CASSFRAGGYNEQFF.

This chain links TRBV20-1 with TRBJ2-3, with D uncertain. The ends were cut back, 3 bases at V and 1 base at J, with 2 bases in the middle. CDR1 DFQATT and CDR2 SNEGSKA come from the germline V gene (reference sequence). The CDR3 contains 11 residues. The CDR3 loop reads CSASRTDTQYF. CDR3 nucleotides: TGCAGTGCTAGCCGCACAGATACGCAGTATTTT.

The CDR3 DNA sequence: TGCAGCGCCAAAGGACAGGGCGGCACTGAAGCTTTCTTT. Translated: CSAKGQGGTEAFF. This chain links TRBV29-1 with TRBJ1-1; 8 positions agree with TRBD1. V was clipped by 7 bases and J by 4 bases; unmatched bases: 8. The CDR3 covers 13 residues. The germline CDR1 and CDR2 sequences are SQVTM and ANQGSEA.

The rearrangement uses TRBV5-1 and TRBJ2-2; tentatively, D is TRBD2 (6 bases). Germline V gives CDR1 SGHRS, CDR2 YFSETQ. CDR3 size: 17 residues. V lost 2 bases, J lost 0 bases, and 14 bases lay in between. The CDR3 DNA sequence: TGCGCCAGCAGCTTCCGCCGGGACTCTTCGAACACCGGGGAGCTGTTTTTT. Residues: CASSFRRDSSNTGELFF.

This chain links TRBV3-1 (or the pseudogene TRBV3-2) with TRBJ1-4; D gene uncertain. Germline V gene sequence: CDR1 LGHDT, CDR2 YNNKEL (reference sequence). CDR3 length: 17 amino acids. V gave up 3 bases and J gave up 7 bases, with 21 bases separating them. CDR3: CASSHFRFKVRREKLFF. The CDR3 DNA reads as TGTGCCAGCAGCCACTTCCGTTTCAAGGTCCGGCGTGAAAAACTGTTTTTT.

J is TRBJ2-5 and V is TRBV4-2; D is unclear. This CDR3 has 15 amino acids. The V gene's germline CDR1 is LGHNA and CDR2 YNFKEQ. V was clipped by 0 bases and J by 5 bases, with 13 bases between them. The CDR3 protein is CASSQDRVLGETQYF. CDR3 sequence (DNA): TGTGCCAGCAGCCAAGATCGGGTCCTTGGGGAGACCCAGTACTTC.

This chain uses TRBV27 with TRBJ2-7; a possible D gene is TRBD1 (6 bases). Germline CDR1 reads MNHEY; CDR2 reads SMNVEV (reference sequence). Trimming shortened V by 0 bases and J by 8 bases, and 20 bases separated the two germline ends. The CDR3 has 16 amino acids. CDR3 bases: TGTGCCAGCAGTTTATCGTCGGACAGAGGACCCCGCAAGCAGTACTTC. It translates to CASSLSSDRGPRKQYF.

The CDR3 DNA sequence: TGTGCCAGCTCACCACTGATAAACACTGAAGCTTTCTTT. Translated, it gives CASSPLINTEAFF. The chain links TRBV18 to TRBJ1-1, with unresolved D. The CDR3 length is 13 residues. Per the germline V gene, CDR1 is KGHSH and CDR2 is LQKENI. V dropped 1 base and J dropped 2 bases, with 5 bases sitting between them.

The gene calls are TRBV6-5 and TRBJ2-1, with unresolved D. Germline V CDR1 and CDR2: MNHEY, SVGAGI. This CDR3 comprises 13 residues. V lost 4 bases to trimming and J lost 4 bases, with 8 bases between them. The CDR3 sequence: CASSFHLYNEQFF. CDR3 DNA: TGTGCCAGCAGTTTCCATCTTTACAATGAGCAGTTCTTC.

As regards this clone: One junction end does not reproduce the germline sequence, and a read error may be involved. The rearrangement uses TRBV7-9 and TRBJ2-7; D unclear. Germline CDR1 reads SEHNR; CDR2 reads FQNEAQ (reference sequence). The CDR3 loop spans 9 amino acids. The CDR3 DNA reads TGTGCCAGCAGCCATGACATGGCTTTC. Translating it yields CASSHDMAF.

The V and J genes are TRBV9 and TRBJ2-3; possibly TRBD2 for D (5 bases). The germline V and J ends were trimmed by 0 bases and 3 bases, with 8 bases remaining between them. Germline V gene sequence: CDR1 SGDLS, CDR2 YYNGEE. The CDR3 is 14 residues long. The CDR3 DNA reads TGTGCCAGCAGCGTAGGCAGCGGAACAGATACGCAGTATTTT. Translating it yields CASSVGSGTDTQYF.

The chain carries TRBV6-1 and TRBJ1-5; D remains unclear. V dropped 3 bases and J dropped 6 bases, with 9 bases sitting between them. Germline lookup yields CDR1 MNHNS and CDR2 SASEGT. CDR3 length: 13 residues. CDR3 protein: CASSELAFQPQHF. In DNA, the CDR3 is TGTGCCAGCAGTGAGTTGGCTTTTCAGCCCCAGCATTTT.

The chain uses TRBV9 and TRBJ1-2, with D uncertain. Between the trimmed V and J ends, which lost 0 bases and 4 bases, there was a span of 16 bases. Germline CDR1 reads SGDLS; CDR2 reads YYNGEE. This CDR3 has 16 amino acids. The CDR3: CASSVGFGFLGYGYTF. The CDR3 DNA reads TGTGCCAGCAGCGTAGGATTCGGCTTCCTAGGCTATGGCTACACCTTC. The complete variable domain, with remaining parts taken from reference TRBV9 and TRBJ1-2, reads DSGVTQTPKHLITATGQRVTLRCSPRSGDLSVYWYQQSLDQGLQFLIQYYNGEERAKGNILERFSAQQFPDLHSELNLSSLELGDSALYFCASSVGFGFLGYGYTFGSGTRLTVV.

This chain links TRBV18 with TRBJ1-4, with D unclear. Germline-derived CDR1 and CDR2 are KGHSH and LQKENI. CDR3 length equals 15 residues. V dropped 2 bases and J dropped 8 bases, with 15 bases sitting between them. CDR3 protein: CASSPSRAEGEKLFF. DNA for the CDR3: TGTGCCAGCTCACCAAGTAGGGCGGAAGGGGAAAAACTGTTTTTT.

This sequence joins TRBV13 and TRBJ2-3; TRBD1 is a possible D gene (5 bases). Trimming cost V 1 base and J 3 bases, with 5 bases left between them. CDR3 length: 13 amino acids. Germline CDR1 is PRHDT and CDR2 is FYEKMQ (reference sequence). The CDR3 DNA follows: TGTGCCAGCAGCTTAGAGGGGACAGATACGCAGTATTTT. Encoded protein: CASSLEGTDTQYF.

The gene calls are TRBV24-1 and TRBJ2-3; no clear D. Looked up from germline, CDR1 is KGHDR and CDR2 is SFDVKD. This CDR3 has 12 residues. V lost 6 bases and J lost 1, with 4 bases in between. As DNA, the CDR3 is TGTGCCACCAGTACTGGCACAGATACGCAGTATTTT. Protein product: CATSTGTDTQYF.

The count of this clone is one. The chain employs TRBV11-3 and TRBJ2-3, with a possible D match to TRBD2 (8 bases). CDR1 SGHNT and CDR2 YENEEA come from the germline V gene. The CDR3 consists of 17 residues. V was pared by 2 bases and J by 1 base, with 16 bases between. CDR3 bases: TGTGCCAGCAGCTTAAGGAGGGGGCGGGAGGGCACAGATACGCAGTATTTT. The encoded protein is CASSLRRGREGTDTQYF. The full variable domain, in which reference TRBV11-3 and TRBJ2-3 provide the parts outside the CDR3, is EAGVVQSPRYKIIEKKQPVAFWCNPISGHNTLYWYLQNLGQGPELLIRYENEEAVDDSQLPKDRFSAERLKGVDSTLKIQPAELGDSAVYLCASSLRRGREGTDTQYFGPGTRLTVL.

The V call is TRBV2, the J call TRBJ2-2; D call uncertain. The germline gives CDR1 SNHLY, CDR2 FYNNEI. V gave up 3 bases and J gave up 3 bases, with 11 bases separating them. CDR3 length equals 15 residues. CDR3 sequence: CASSDGWVDTGELFF. The CDR3 nucleotides read TGTGCCAGCAGTGATGGGTGGGTAGACACCGGGGAGCTGTTTTTT.

The V call is TRBV5-1, the J call TRBJ2-7, with D maybe TRBD1 (5 bases). The germline V gene encodes CDR1 SGHRS and CDR2 YFSETQ. V was cut by 0 bases and J by 5 bases, with 9 bases left in between. This CDR3 region has 13 residues. CDR3 amino acids: CASSLEGVHEQYF. CDR3 nucleotides: TGCGCCAGCAGCTTGGAAGGGGTCCACGAGCAGTACTTC.